This TCR beta chain was sequenced in a study of blood T cell repertoires in COVID-19. Turning to the study itself: Sites across the United States, Italy and Spain contributed samples from acute and convalescent COVID-19.

Only a few counts were recorded for this clone. Germline V gives CDR1 MDHEN, CDR2 SYDVKM. The CDR3 runs 14 residues. V dropped 2 bases and J dropped 4 bases, with 10 bases sitting between them. Original analysis: How many nucleated cells were present was estimated from reference gene primer amplification. TCRdb keeps only in-frame clones here, not all; method: immunoSEQ multiplex PCR. The DNA was the basis for D and trimming; V, J and clone size are from that table. The table lists 70,000 to 90,000 clones, roughly three quarters of them singletons. The sample comprised peripheral blood. The chain links TRBV28 to TRBJ2-3, with D maybe TRBD1 (5 bases). This receptor was identified in a human donor in a cohort sampled during active COVID-19. Here the CDR3 reads CASSLAGWADTQYF. The CDR3 region has the DNA TGTGCCAGCAGTTTAGCAGGGTGGGCAGATACGCAGTATTTT.